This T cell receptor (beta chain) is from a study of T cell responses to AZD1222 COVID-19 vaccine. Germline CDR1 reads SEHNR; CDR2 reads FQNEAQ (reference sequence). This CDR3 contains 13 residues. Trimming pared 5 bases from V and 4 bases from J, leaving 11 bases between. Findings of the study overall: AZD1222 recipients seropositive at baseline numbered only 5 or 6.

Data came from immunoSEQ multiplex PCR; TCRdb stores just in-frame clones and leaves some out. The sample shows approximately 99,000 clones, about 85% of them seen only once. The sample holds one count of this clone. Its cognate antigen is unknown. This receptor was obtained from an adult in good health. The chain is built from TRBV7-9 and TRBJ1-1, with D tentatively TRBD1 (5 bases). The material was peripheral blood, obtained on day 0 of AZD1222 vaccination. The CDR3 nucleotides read TGTGCCAGCAGCAGGGGCCGGGGCACTGAAGCTTTCTTT. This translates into CASSRGRGTEAFF.